A single T cell receptor beta chain is shown here with its context. Clones were read by immunoSEQ multiplex PCR, and TCRdb kept only the in-frame ones, dropping some. The repertoire holds about 120,000 clones, with just under 90% as singletons. The data belong to a study of T cell responses to AZD1222 COVID-19 vaccine. Trimming removed 7 bases from V and 0 bases from J; junction bases left unmatched: 7. This CDR3 is built from 16 residues. Germline V gene sequence: CDR1 SNHLY, CDR2 FYNNEI. The V and J genes are TRBV2 and TRBJ2-5; 11 bases fit TRBD1. The receptor was isolated from an adult in good health. The sample here was peripheral blood, taken on day 0 of AZD1222 vaccination. CDR3 amino acids: CASIQGTGGHQETQYF. For the CDR3, the DNA is TGTGCCAGCATTCAAGGGACAGGGGGACACCAAGAGACCCAGTACTTC.